This paragraph reports one T cell receptor (beta chain). Its antigen is still unknown. Base qualities are not provided; no much larger clone lies one nucleotide away. These data are taken from a study of blood T cells in healthy people across ages (dated by TCRdb to the mid-2010s). For the study in its entirety: In model experiments, template switching captured roughly one uniquely barcoded TCR beta cDNA molecule for every two T cells. Age-related changes in TCR beta repertoire diversity were measured in the study by deep sequencing normalized with unique cDNA molecular identifiers. The donors were divided into four age groups: young (average around 16 years), middle-aged (approximately 39), aged (approximately 62) and long-lived (roughly 88). To avoid experimental bias, donors of different ages were randomly spread across the sequencing lanes. For two donors (one aged 18 to 30 and one aged 80 or older), the study analyzed two additional independent replicas of 1 million unique cDNA reads from the same blood draw. What the study reported, not specific to this receptor: Compared with the aged group, the long-lived group had more naive CD4+ T cells, fewer expanded clones and increased TCR diversity, a pattern suggesting age selection. Observed TCR beta diversity per million T cells fell roughly linearly with age, and a significant reduction was already apparent by age about 36. A strong correlation was found between observed TCR beta diversity and the percentage of naive T cells measured by flow cytometry. Total diversity estimates from one million sequenced T cells were considered lower bounds and underestimates. The CMV infection status of donors was not known, potentially confounding age-related changes in expanded clonotypes. Because profiling used bulk unsorted PBMCs, naive and antigen-experienced compartments could not be compared conclusively.

The germline V gene specifies MNHEY as CDR1 and SVGEGT as CDR2. Cut back by 2 bases and 3 bases, the V and J ends lie 11 bases apart. CDR3 length: 15 amino acids, cysteine to phenylalanine. The read is trimmed to its CDR3 DNA, 45 bases read in frame from base 1. Libraries were built with 5' RACE. The instrument was an Illumina HiSeq 2500. A second PCR of about 6 to 11 cycles was run with a J-beta primer mix and a sample-barcoded 5' primer. A unique molecular identifier was introduced onto each TCR beta cDNA molecule by a template-switch 5' adaptor carrying 12 random nucleotides. At least 3 million CDR3-containing paired-end reads were obtained from each sample. First-strand cDNA synthesis was performed from all RNA using the Mint cDNA synthesis kit, with priming by a TRBC-specific oligonucleotide. Following uracil-DNA glycosylase treatment, a first 18-cycle PCR with universal primers M1SS and BC2_uni_R was performed on all cDNA. In the authors' own workflow: For normalization, 1 million high-quality reads, each with a distinct molecular identifier, were randomly selected from each sample. Reads with shared molecular identifiers were discarded instead of being binned into consensus sequences. MiTCR, run with a Q25 quality threshold and the strictest error-elimination algorithm, handled CDR3 identification, clonotype clustering and error correction. A nonparametric unseen species model with Euler transformation was used to estimate lower-bound total TCR beta diversity. TCRdb cleaned the public reads at Q25 with fastp, built clones with MiXCR and kept in-frame beta chains. Here each entry gathers all rows of one CDR3 protein and keeps the most common genes and DNA. These V and J calls derive from TCRdb rather than the authors' analysis. The sample contains 1.5 million to 2 million distinct CDR3 sequences, 28% of them found a single time. Around 7.7% of the sample is held by the ten biggest clonotypes.

Systemically healthy Caucasian individuals from Russia, some 36 in total and aged about 6 to 95 years, were included as donors. Each donor gave ten milliliters of peripheral blood, drawn into EDTA-treated Vacutainer tubes. PBMCs were isolated by Ficoll-Paque density-gradient centrifugation, with at least 6 million obtained per sample. Trizol reagent was used to extract total RNA from PBMCs, with at least 5.5 micrograms per sample. For every donor, an aliquot of PBMCs went through flow cytometry to measure the percentages of naive CD45RAhigh/CD27high T cells. The sequence was obtained from a woman in her 30s in good health. The material sequenced was blood. The receptor chain draws on TRBV6-2 or TRBV6-3 and TRBJ2-1; TRBD1 is a possible D gene, resting on 6 matching bases. The CDR3 amino acid sequence is: CASSYRGGVYNEQFF. The DNA is as follows: TGTGCCAGCAGTTACAGAGGGGGAGTCTACAATGAGCAGTTCTTC.